Sequencing of this T cell receptor (beta chain) was carried out in a study of cytomegalovirus exposure and HLA in healthy donors listed by TCRdb under 2017. Study-wide context: According to a later analysis, one platform produced both the roughly 120 validation repertoires and the roughly 650 repertoires of the first cohort. Along with the approximately 650-subject first cohort, a separate validation cohort of around 120 different subjects was used. The study was designed to test whether signatures of past pathogen exposure could be identified by cataloging public T cell receptors. To predict cytomegalovirus infection status, the study combined high-throughput TCR immunosequencing, statistical association of individual TCRs with disease status, and machine learning. Here is what the overall study found, with its caveats: Subsequent analysis determined that TCRs grouped into clusters in the first cohort also showed a tendency toward co-occurrence across the 120 validation repertoires, and approximately 94% of cluster scores exceeded 0. A later analysis lacked HLA typing for the validation cohort, so it scored co-occurrence in that cohort across all 110 or so repertoires. The authors suggested that the approach could potentially be generalized to other disease states and immunological phenotypes. Cytomegalovirus status was reported to be diagnosed by the classifier with high specificity and sensitivity in both the original and validation cohorts. The study gave a list of 150 to 200 TCR beta chains associated with cytomegalovirus. In vitro tests confirmed that a few of the cytomegalovirus-associated TCR beta chains recognize cytomegalovirus antigens. Most TCR sequences were observed very rarely across donors, whereas some public TCRs were present in many individuals.

Receptors were amplified or captured by the immunoSEQ multiplex PCR assay. The paper's processing steps were these. A statistical classification framework was built to diagnose cytomegalovirus status from the catalog of TCR beta chain sequences. The table comes from immuneACCESS by way of TCRdb, which keeps in-frame sequences with V and J called. Part of the clones is missing from these tables; in studies checked, under half for an unresolved V gene and the rest for unknown reasons. V and J calls and clone size are given by that table; D and trimming were obtained from the DNA. The sample table contains 200,000 to 300,000 clones; only one count was recorded for around 86% of them. Around 1.2% of the sample rests with the top ten. A note on this clone: It has no known antigen specificity. Per-base quality was not reported, and no clone a single base away is much larger than it.

V drops 5 bases and J drops 2 bases, leaving 12 bases in between. The CDR3 goes from the cysteine to the phenylalanine over 14 residues. Here the CDR3 DNA is all that survives: 42 bases in frame from base 1. The germline V gene encodes CDR1 SEHNR and CDR2 FQNEAQ (reference sequence). Separate from the roughly 700-subject first cohort, the validation cohort of over 90 subjects was the group to which the donors belonged. This chain joins TRBV7-9 to TRBJ2-5; no D gene call is confident. The sample consisted of PBMCs. The TCR comes from a woman in her twenties or thirties in good health and CMV-seropositive. Read as DNA, the sequence is TGTGCCAGCAGCACCCAACCGACTCAAGAGACCCAGTACTTC. It translates as CASSTQPTQETQYF.